These 5 T cell receptor beta chains came from one sample sequenced in a study of T cell clonality in common variable immunodeficiency. The repertoire was sequenced with immunoSEQ multiplex PCR; TCRdb's copy has only in-frame clones and lacks some. The sample lists roughly 60,000 clones, none appearing once, the ten largest making up approximately 1.7%. The sample comprised peripheral blood mononuclear cells. The receptors come from a person aged 18 to 69 in good health.

This clone appeared many times. The missing CDR3 end, 3 residues past where the read stops, is filled in from the germline J gene. The V gene is TRBV5-6, the J gene TRBJ1-2; D remains ambiguous. This CDR3 is 15 amino acids long. Trimming stripped 1 base from V and 3 bases from J, with 13 bases between. Germline CDR1 SGHDT, CDR2 YYEEEE. This chain's CDR3 is CASSLLRNLDYGYTF. Partial CDR3 DNA: TGTGCCAGCAGCTTGTTAAGGAATCTAGACTATGGC.

Ten or more counts support this clone. Sequencing ends 3 residues short of the CDR3 end; the germline J gene provides the rest. The V and J genes are TRBV10-1 and TRBJ2-1, with 8 bases aligning to TRBD2. This CDR3 contains 17 residues. After removal of 2 bases from V and 6 bases from J, the junction contained 12 bases not matched to a gene. Germline values: CDR1 WNHNN, CDR2 SYGVQD (reference sequence). The DNA read from the CDR3 is TGCGCCAGCAGTGAGGAAGTTAGCGGGGACGGAACCAATGAG. Its protein product is CASSEEVSGDGTNE. The full CDR3 is CASSEEVSGDGTNEQFF.

This clone was detected ten times or more. Read data end 3 residues before the CDR3 end; the end is taken from the germline J gene. The V gene is TRBV5-1, the J gene TRBJ2-3; TRBD2 matches at 7 bases. Trimming took 5 bases from V and 2 from J; bases not matched to a gene: 11. Germline V lookup: CDR1 SGHRS, CDR2 YFSETQ. CDR3 length equals 16 residues. The CDR3 protein is CASRPGGPWATDTQYF. The covered CDR3 bases are TGCGCCAGCAGACCGGGGGGACCTTGGGCCACAGATACG.

This clone was detected ten times or more. The read comes to an end 3 residues before the CDR3 does, leaving the germline J gene to fill in the end. The chain couples TRBV20-1 to TRBJ2-3, with TRBD2 identical over 7 bases. V was pared by 6 bases and J by 6 bases, with 6 bases of the junction left unmatched. The CDR3 runs 12 residues. Germline assignment: CDR1 DFQATT and CDR2 SNEGSKA (reference sequence). The CDR3 DNA, read in part, is TGCAGTGCCCGGGGCGGGGGTGATACG. Encoded protein: CSARGGGDT. The CDR3, in full, reads CSARGGGDTQYF.

This clone was seen ten or more times. From the germline J gene comes the end of the CDR3, since the read stops 3 residues before it. The V call is TRBV5-1, the J call TRBJ1-4, with 8 bases identical to TRBD1. The V gene's germline CDR1 is SGHRS and CDR2 YFSETQ. Trimming cost V 4 bases and J 5 bases; bases outside gene matches: 4. The CDR3 consists of 14 residues. This CDR3 reads CASSDRGENEKLFF. The sequenced CDR3 bases are TGCGCCAGCAGCGACAGGGGTGAGAATGAAAAA.